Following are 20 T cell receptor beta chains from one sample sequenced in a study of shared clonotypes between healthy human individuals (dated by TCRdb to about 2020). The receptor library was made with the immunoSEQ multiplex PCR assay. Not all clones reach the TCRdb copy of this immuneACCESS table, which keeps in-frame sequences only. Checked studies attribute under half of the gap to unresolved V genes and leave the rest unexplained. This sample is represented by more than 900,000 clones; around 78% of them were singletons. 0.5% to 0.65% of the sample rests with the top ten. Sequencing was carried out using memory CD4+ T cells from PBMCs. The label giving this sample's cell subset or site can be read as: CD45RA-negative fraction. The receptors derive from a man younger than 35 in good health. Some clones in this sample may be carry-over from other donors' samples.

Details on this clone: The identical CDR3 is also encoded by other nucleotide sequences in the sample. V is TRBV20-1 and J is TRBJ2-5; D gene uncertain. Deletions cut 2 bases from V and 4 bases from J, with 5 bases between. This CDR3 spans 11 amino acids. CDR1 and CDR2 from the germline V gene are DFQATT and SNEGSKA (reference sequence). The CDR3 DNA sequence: TGCAGTGCTAGACCCCTAGAGACCCAGTACTTC. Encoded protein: CSARPLETQYF.

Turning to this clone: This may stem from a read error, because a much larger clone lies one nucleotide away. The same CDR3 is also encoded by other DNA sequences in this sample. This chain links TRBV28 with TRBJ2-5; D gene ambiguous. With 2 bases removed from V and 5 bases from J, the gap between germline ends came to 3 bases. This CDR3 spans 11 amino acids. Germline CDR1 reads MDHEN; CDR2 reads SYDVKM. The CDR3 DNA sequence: TGTGCCAGCAGTTTAGGTGAGACCCAGTACTTC. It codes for CASSLGETQYF.

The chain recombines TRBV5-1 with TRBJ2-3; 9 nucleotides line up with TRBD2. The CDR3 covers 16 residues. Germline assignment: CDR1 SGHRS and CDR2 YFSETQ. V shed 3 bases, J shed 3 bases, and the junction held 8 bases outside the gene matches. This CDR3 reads CASSSFSGRGTDTQYF. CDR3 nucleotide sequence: TGCGCCAGCAGCTCCTTTAGCGGGAGAGGGACAGATACGCAGTATTTT.

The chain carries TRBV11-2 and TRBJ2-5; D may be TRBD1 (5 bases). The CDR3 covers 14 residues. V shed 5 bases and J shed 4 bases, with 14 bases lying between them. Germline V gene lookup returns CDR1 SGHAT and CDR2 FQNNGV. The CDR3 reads CASSLTDRGETQYF. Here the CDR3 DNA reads TGTGCCAGCAGCCTCACAGATAGGGGAGAGACCCAGTACTTC.

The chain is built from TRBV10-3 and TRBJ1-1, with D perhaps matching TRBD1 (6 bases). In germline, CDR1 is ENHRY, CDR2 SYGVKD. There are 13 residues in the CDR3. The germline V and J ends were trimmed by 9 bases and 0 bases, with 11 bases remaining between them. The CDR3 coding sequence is TGTGCCATTACGGACAGCATGAACACTGAAGCTTTCTTT. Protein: CAITDSMNTEAFF.

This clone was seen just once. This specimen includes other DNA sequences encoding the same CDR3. CDR3 in DNA: TGTGCCAGCAGCTTGGGCATCACAGATACGCAGTATTTT. It specifies CASSLGITDTQYF. This rearrangement joins TRBV5-6 to TRBJ2-3; D is unclear. In germline, CDR1 is SGHDT, CDR2 YYEEEE. The V gene lost 0 bases and the J gene lost 2 bases, with 4 bases spanning the gap. The CDR3 is 13 amino acids. Full variable domain (missing parts from reference TRBV5-6 and TRBJ2-3): DAGVTQSPTHLIKTRGQQVTLRCSPKSGHDTVSWYQQALGQGPQFIFQYYEEEERQRGNFPDRFSGHQFPNYSSELNVNALLLGDSALYLCASSLGITDTQYFGPGTRLTVL.

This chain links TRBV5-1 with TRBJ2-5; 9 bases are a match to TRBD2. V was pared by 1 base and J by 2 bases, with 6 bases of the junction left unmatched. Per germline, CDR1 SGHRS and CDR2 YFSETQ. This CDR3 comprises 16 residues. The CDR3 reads CASSLRASGAQETQYF. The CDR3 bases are TGCGCCAGCAGCTTGAGGGCTAGCGGGGCTCAAGAGACCCAGTACTTC.

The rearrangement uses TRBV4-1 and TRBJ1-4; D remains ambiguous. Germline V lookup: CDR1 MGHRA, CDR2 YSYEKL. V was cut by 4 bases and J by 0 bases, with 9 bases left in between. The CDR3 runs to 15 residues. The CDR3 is CASSPSPATNEKLFF. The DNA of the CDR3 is TGCGCCAGCAGCCCCAGCCCTGCAACTAATGAAAAACTGTTTTTT.

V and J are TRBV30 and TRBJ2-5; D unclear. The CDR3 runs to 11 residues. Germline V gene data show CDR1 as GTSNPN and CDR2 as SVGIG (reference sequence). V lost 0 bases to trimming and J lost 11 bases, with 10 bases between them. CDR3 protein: CAWSVSQEQYF. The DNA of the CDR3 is TGTGCCTGGAGTGTCTCCCAGGAGCAGTACTTC.

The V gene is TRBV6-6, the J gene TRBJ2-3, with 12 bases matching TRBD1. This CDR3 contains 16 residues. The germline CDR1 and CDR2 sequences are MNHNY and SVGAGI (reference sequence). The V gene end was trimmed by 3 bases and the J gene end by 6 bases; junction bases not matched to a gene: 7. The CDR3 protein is CASSYLPGQGADTQYF. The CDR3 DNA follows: TGTGCCAGCAGTTATCTTCCGGGACAGGGGGCTGATACGCAGTATTTT.

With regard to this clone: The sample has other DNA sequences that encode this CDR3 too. The CDR3 DNA reads as TGCGCCAGCAGCTTGGCGGGGGGCTCAGGATCCTACGAGCAGTACTTC. Amino acids: CASSLAGGSGSYEQYF. V and J are TRBV5-1 and TRBJ2-7, with TRBD2 as a possible D gene (7 bases). The V gene lost 0 bases and the J gene lost 1 base, with 14 bases spanning the gap. From germline, CDR1 is SGHRS and CDR2 YFSETQ. The CDR3 contains 16 residues.

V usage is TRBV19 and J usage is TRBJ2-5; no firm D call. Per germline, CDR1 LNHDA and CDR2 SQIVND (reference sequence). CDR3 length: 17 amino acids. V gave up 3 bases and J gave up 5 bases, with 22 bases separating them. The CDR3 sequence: CASSIGSANPLFETQYF. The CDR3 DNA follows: TGTGCCAGTAGTATCGGGTCTGCCAACCCCCTCTTTGAGACCCAGTACTTC.

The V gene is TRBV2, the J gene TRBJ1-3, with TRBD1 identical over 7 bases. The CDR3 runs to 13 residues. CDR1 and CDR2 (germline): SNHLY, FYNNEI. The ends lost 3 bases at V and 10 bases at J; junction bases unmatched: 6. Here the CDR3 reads CASSDNRGVTIYF. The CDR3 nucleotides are TGTGCCAGCAGTGACAACAGGGGTGTAACCATATATTTT.

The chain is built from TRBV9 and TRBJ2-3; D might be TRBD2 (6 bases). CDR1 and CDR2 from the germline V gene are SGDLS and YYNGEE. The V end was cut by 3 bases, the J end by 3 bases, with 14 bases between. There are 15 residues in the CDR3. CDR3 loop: CASSAITRGTDTQYF. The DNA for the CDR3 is TGTGCCAGCAGCGCGATCACCCGGGGGACAGATACGCAGTATTTT.

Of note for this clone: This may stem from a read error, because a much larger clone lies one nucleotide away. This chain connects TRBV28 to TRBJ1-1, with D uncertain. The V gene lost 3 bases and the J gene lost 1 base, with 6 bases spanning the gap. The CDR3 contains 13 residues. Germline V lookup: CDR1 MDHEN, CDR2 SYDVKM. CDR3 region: CASSLGRNTEAFF. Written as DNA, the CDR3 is TGTGCCAGCAGTTTGGGGAGGAACACTGAAGCTTTCTTT.

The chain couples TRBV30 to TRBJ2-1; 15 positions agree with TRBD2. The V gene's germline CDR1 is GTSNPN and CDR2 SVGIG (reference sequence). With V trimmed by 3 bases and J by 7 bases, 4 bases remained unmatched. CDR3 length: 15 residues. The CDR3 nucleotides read TGTGCCTGGAGCCACGGGACTAGCGGGGGGAATGAGCAGTTCTTC. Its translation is CAWSHGTSGGNEQFF.

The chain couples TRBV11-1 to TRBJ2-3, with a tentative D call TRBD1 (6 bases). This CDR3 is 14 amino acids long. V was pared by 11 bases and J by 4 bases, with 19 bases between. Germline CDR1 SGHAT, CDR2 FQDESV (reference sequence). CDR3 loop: CAGSRGQGPDTQYF. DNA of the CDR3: TGTGCCGGGTCCAGGGGCCAGGGGCCAGATACGCAGTATTTT.

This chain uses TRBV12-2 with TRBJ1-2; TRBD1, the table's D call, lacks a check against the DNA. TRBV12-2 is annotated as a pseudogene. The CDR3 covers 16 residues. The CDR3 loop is CASRSDRTGGDYGYTF. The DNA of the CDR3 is TGTGCAAGTCGCTCCGATCGGACAGGGGGCGACTATGGCTACACCTTC.

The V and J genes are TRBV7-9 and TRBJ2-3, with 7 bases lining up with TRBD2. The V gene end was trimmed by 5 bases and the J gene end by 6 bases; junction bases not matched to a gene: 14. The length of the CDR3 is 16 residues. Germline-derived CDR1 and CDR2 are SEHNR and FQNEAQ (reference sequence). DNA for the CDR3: TGTGCCAGCAGCATTTCGCGGGAGATTGAGGAGGATACGCAGTATTTT. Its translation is CASSISREIEEDTQYF.

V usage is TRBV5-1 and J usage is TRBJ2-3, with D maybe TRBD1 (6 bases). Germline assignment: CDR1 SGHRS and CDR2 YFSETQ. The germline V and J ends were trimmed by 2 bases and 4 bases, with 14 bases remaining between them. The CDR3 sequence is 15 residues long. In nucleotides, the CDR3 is TGCGCCAGCAGCTTACAGGGCAGTGGAGCAGATACGCAGTATTTT. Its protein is CASSLQGSGADTQYF.